The present T cell receptor (beta chain) was sequenced within a study of T cell responses to AZD1222 COVID-19 vaccine. The repertoire was sequenced with immunoSEQ multiplex PCR; TCRdb's copy has only in-frame clones and lacks some. The profile covers about 85,000 clones, with approximately 85% appearing a single time and roughly 6% taken by the ten largest. In the case of this clone: Its antigen is as yet unknown.

The study, taken as a whole, reports: In all cases, repertoires were sampled only after the peak T cell response. Among vaccine-associated CD4 TCRs, coverage spanned spike, with dominance at 160-218 and 743-854.

The CDR3 contains 13 residues. Looked up from germline, CDR1 is GTSNPN and CDR2 is SVGIG (reference sequence). V lost 2 bases, J lost 4 bases, and 11 bases lay in between. This chain links TRBV30 with TRBJ1-2; D unresolved. The TCR comes from an adult in good health. The specimen comprised peripheral blood, sampled on day 0 of AZD1222 vaccination. Here the CDR3 reads CAWSLGASYGYTF. The CDR3 nucleotides read TGTGCCTGGAGTTTGGGAGCCTCCTATGGCTACACCTTC.